These 9 T cell receptor beta chains originate from one sample sequenced in a study of OX40 agonist ivuxolimab in advanced cancers. Sequencing was performed with immunoSEQ multiplex PCR; in TCRdb, only in-frame clones are kept and a portion is missing. The data show about 50,000 clones, with approximately 84% seen just once and roughly 3% held by the top ten. This specimen was CD4+ or CD8+ T cells sorted from blood, taken in a trial of the OX40 agonist ivuxolimab. Source of these receptors: an adult with an advanced solid tumor such as melanoma, head and neck, liver or kidney cancer.

J is TRBJ1-5 and V is TRBV9, with a possible D match to TRBD1 (5 bases). V was clipped by 1 base and J by 0 bases, with 20 bases between them. CDR1 and CDR2 (germline): SGDLS, YYNGEE. This CDR3 region has 19 residues. The DNA of the CDR3 is TGTGCCAGCAGCGTAAGACAGCCGACCCCTCCACGTAGCAATCAGCCCCAGCATTTT. Its translation is CASSVRQPTPPRSNQPQHF. Full variable domain (rest looked up from reference TRBV9 and TRBJ1-5): DSGVTQTPKHLITATGQRVTLRCSPRSGDLSVYWYQQSLDQGLQFLIQYYNGEERAKGNILERFSAQQFPDLHSELNLSSLELGDSALYFCASSVRQPTPPRSNQPQHFGDGTRLSIL.

There are a few counts of this clone. The chain combines TRBV18 with TRBJ1-1; 9 bases are shared with TRBD1. Per the germline V gene, CDR1 is KGHSH and CDR2 is LQKENI. This CDR3 is built from 14 residues. J was trimmed by 1 base and V by 7 bases; bases with no gene match: 4. CDR3 sequence: CASFLGQGNTEAFF. The CDR3 DNA reads as TGTGCCAGCTTCCTGGGACAGGGGAACACTGAAGCTTTCTTT.

V gene TRBV5-5 combines with J gene TRBJ2-5; D is perhaps TRBD1 (6 bases). Trimming removed 3 bases from V and 1 base from J, with 16 bases in between. Germline-derived CDR1 and CDR2 are SGHKS and YYEKEE (reference sequence). The CDR3 contains 16 residues. The CDR3 DNA follows: TGTGCCAGCAGCTCCAGGAGCGGACAGCGCCAAGAGACCCAGTACTTC. Translated: CASSSRSGQRQETQYF. The variable domain in full, completed from reference TRBV5-5 and TRBJ2-5, reads DAGVTQSPTHLIKTRGQQVTLRCSPISGHKSVSWYQQVLGQGPQFIFQYYEKEERGRGNFPDRFSARQFPNYSSELNVNALLLGDSALYLCASSSRSGQRQETQYFGPGTRLLVL.

V usage is TRBV19 and J usage is TRBJ1-6, with D unclear. The germline gives CDR1 LNHDA, CDR2 SQIVND (reference sequence). CDR3 length: 14 residues. V shed 4 bases and J shed 8 bases, with 12 bases lying between them. CDR3 sequence: CASSKADSHSPLHF. DNA for the CDR3: TGTGCCAGTAGTAAGGCAGATTCGCATTCACCCCTCCACTTT.

The V and J genes are TRBV30 and TRBJ1-1; D is perhaps TRBD1 (6 bases). CDR3 size: 15 residues. V was pared by 5 bases and J by 0 bases, with 16 bases between. CDR1 is GTSNPN, CDR2 SVGIG, per germline (reference sequence). CDR3 amino acids: CAWSNPGQMNTEAFF. The CDR3 nucleotides read TGTGCCTGGTCAAACCCGGGACAAATGAACACTGAAGCTTTCTTT.

The V call is TRBV28, the J call TRBJ2-1; 13 bases line up with TRBD2. The CDR3 totals 13 residues. The trim removed 11 bases at V and 7 bases at J, leaving 5 bases unmatched. Germline lookup yields CDR1 MDHEN and CDR2 SYDVKM. CDR3 loop: CAGTSGGGNEQFF. CDR3 in DNA: TGTGCCGGTACTAGCGGGGGGGGGAATGAGCAGTTCTTC.

V and J are TRBV5-4 and TRBJ2-7, with D unclear. With 2 bases removed from V and 3 bases from J, the gap between germline ends came to 6 bases. The CDR3 length is 12 residues. The germline gives CDR1 SGHNT, CDR2 YYREEE (reference sequence). The CDR3 region has the DNA TGTGCCAGCAGCTTACGAGACTACGAGCAGTACTTC. It yields the protein CASSLRDYEQYF.

V is TRBV6-1 and J is TRBJ2-6; 9 nucleotides line up with TRBD1. V trimming: 3 bases; J trimming: 0 bases; junction bases outside the gene matches: 9. The germline V gene has CDR1 MNHNS and CDR2 SASEGT. This CDR3 contains 19 residues. The DNA for the CDR3 is TGTGCCAGCAGTGACCCATCAGGGACAGGGTTCTCTGGGGCCAACGTCCTGACTTTC. It yields the protein CASSDPSGTGFSGANVLTF.

J is TRBJ2-2 and V is TRBV5-1; D is ambiguous. The V gene lost 5 bases and the J gene lost 1 base, with 12 bases spanning the gap. The CDR3 has 15 residues. CDR1 is SGHRS and CDR2 is YFSETQ in the germline V gene. DNA for the CDR3: TGCGCCAGCAGTACGGACCGAGGGAACACCGGGGAGCTGTTTTTT. The encoded protein is CASSTDRGNTGELFF.